This T cell receptor beta chain derives from a study of blood T cell repertoires in COVID-19. Study background: Sample material is recorded as cDNA or gDNA derived from T cells, B-cell-depleted T cells, or PBMCs.

The germline V gene has CDR1 SNHLY and CDR2 FYNNEI. The CDR3 loop spans 15 amino acids. V was pared by 7 bases and J by 3 bases, with 2 bases of the junction left unmatched. Source study methods: Estimation of nucleated cell counts relied on the amplification of reference gene primers. Sequenced by immunoSEQ multiplex PCR; TCRdb stores in-frame clones only, minus some. That table furnishes V, J and clone size, whereas the DNA furnished D and trimming. The sample shows 310,000 or so clones, 80% to 90% of them seen only once. This chain connects TRBV2 to TRBJ2-5, with TRBD2 identical over 16 bases. The sample taken for sequencing was peripheral blood. This clonotype originated in a man aged 18 to 30 who had recovered from COVID-19. CDR3: CASKGTSGGEETQYF. The CDR3 nucleotides are TGTGCCAGCAAGGGGACTAGCGGGGGGGAAGAGACCCAGTACTTC.